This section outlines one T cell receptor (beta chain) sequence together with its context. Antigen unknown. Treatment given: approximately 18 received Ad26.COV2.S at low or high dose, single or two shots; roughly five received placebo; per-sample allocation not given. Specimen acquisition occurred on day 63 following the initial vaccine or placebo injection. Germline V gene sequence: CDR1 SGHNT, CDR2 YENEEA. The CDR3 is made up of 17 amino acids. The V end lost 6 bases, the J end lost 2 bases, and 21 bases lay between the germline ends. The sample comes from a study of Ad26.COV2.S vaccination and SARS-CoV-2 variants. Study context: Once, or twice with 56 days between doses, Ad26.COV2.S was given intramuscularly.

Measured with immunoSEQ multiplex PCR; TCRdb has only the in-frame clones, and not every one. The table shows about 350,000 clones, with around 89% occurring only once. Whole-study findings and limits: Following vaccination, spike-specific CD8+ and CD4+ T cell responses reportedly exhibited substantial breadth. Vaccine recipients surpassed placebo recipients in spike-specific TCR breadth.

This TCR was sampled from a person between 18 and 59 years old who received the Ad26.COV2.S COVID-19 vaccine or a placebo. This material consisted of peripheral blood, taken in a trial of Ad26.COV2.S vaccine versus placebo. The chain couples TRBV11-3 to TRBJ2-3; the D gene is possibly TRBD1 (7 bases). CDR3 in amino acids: CASRTGLSKGATDTQYF. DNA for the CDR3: TGTGCCAGCAGGACGGGACTTTCTAAGGGGGCCACAGATACGCAGTATTTT. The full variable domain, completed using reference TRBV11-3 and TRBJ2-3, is EAGVVQSPRYKIIEKKQPVAFWCNPISGHNTLYWYLQNLGQGPELLIRYENEEAVDDSQLPKDRFSAERLKGVDSTLKIQPAELGDSAVYLCASRTGLSKGATDTQYFGPGTRLTVL.